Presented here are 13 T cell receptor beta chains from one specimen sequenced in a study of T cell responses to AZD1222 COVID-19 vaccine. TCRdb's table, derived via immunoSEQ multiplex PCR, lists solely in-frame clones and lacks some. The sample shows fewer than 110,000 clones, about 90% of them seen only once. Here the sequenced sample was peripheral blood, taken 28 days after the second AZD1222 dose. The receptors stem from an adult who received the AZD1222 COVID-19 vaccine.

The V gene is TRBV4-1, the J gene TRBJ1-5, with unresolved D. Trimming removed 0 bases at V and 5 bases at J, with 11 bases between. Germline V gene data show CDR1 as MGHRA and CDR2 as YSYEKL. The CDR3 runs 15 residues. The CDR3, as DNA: TGCGCCAGCAGCCAAGATGAACAGACGGATCAGCCCCAGCATTTT. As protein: CASSQDEQTDQPQHF.

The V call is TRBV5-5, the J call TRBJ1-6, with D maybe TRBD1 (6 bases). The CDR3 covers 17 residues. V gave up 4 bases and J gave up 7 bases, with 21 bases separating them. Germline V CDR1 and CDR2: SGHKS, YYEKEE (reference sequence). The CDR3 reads CASSPLGGGRTNSPLHF. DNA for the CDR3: TGTGCCAGCAGCCCGCTCGGGGGGGGCAGGACCAATTCACCCCTCCACTTT. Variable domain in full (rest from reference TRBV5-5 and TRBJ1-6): DAGVTQSPTHLIKTRGQQVTLRCSPISGHKSVSWYQQVLGQGPQFIFQYYEKEERGRGNFPDRFSARQFPNYSSELNVNALLLGDSALYLCASSPLGGGRTNSPLHFGNGTRLTVT.

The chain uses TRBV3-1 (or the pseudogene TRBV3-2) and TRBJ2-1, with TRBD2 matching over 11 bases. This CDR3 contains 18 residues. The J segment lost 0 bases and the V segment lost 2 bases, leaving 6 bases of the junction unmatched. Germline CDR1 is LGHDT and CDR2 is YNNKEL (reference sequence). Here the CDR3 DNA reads TGTGCCAGCAGCCAAACTATAGCGGGGGGGTTCTCCTACAATGAGCAGTTCTTC. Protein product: CASSQTIAGGFSYNEQFF.

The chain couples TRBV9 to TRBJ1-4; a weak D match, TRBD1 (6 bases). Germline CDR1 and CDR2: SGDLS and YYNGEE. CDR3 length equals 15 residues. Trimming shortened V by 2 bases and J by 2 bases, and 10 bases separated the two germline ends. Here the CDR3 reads CASSVGGQTNEKLFF. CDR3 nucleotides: TGTGCCAGCAGCGTGGGAGGACAGACTAATGAAAAACTGTTTTTT.

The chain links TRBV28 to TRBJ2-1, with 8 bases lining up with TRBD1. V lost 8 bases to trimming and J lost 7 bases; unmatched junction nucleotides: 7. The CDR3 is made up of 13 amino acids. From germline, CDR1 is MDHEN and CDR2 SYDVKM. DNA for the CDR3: TGTGCCAGCGGAGGACAGGGTTGGAATGAGCAGTTCTTC. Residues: CASGGQGWNEQFF.

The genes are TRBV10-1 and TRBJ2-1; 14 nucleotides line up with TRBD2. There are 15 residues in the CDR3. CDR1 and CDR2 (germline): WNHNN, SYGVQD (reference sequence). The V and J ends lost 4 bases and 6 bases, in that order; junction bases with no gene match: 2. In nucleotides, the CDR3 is TGCGCCAGCAGTGGGACTAGCGGGGGGCTCAATGAGCAGTTCTTC. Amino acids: CASSGTSGGLNEQFF.

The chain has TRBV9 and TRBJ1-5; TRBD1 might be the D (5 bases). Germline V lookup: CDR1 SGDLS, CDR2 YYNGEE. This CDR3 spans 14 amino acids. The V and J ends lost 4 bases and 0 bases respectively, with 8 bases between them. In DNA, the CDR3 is TGTGCCAGCAGCACCAGGGATAGCAATCAGCCCCAGCATTTT. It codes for CASSTRDSNQPQHF.

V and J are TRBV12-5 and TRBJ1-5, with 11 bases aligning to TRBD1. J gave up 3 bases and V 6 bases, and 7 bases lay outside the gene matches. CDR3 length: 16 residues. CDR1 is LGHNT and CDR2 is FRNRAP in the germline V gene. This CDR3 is CASGRDRGRFNQPQHF. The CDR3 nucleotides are TGTGCTAGTGGCCGGGACAGGGGGAGGTTCAATCAGCCCCAGCATTTT.

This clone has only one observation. CDR3: CASVRDREIPGANVLTF. DNA of the CDR3: TGTGCCAGCGTACGGGACAGGGAAATTCCTGGGGCCAACGTCCTGACTTTC. This chain connects TRBV2 to TRBJ2-6; TRBD1 matches 9 bases. Losses at the gene ends were 8 bases for V and 2 bases for J; bases not matched to a gene: 10. The germline V gene has CDR1 SNHLY and CDR2 FYNNEI. The CDR3 has 17 amino acids.

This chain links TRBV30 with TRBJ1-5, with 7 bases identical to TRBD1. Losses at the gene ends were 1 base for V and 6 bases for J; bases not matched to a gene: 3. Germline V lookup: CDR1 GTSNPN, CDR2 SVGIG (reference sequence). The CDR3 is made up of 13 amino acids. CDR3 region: CAWSDRGLQPQHF. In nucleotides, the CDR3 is TGTGCCTGGAGTGACAGGGGCCTTCAGCCCCAGCATTTT.

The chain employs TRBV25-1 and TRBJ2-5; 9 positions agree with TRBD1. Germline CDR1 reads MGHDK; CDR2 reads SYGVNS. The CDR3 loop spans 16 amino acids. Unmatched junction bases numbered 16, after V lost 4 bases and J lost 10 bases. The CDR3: CASSGPGQGTLVGQYF. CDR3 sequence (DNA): TGTGCCAGCAGTGGGCCAGGACAGGGGACGCTGGTGGGCCAGTACTTC. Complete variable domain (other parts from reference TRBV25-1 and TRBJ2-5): EADIYQTPRYLVIGTGKKITLECSQTMGHDKMYWYQQDPGMELHLIHYSYGVNSTEKGDLSSESTVSRIRTEHFPLTLESARPSHTSQYLCASSGPGQGTLVGQYFGPGTRLLVL.

The CDR3 protein is CASSRQGRNTEAFF. In DNA, the CDR3 is TGTGCCAGCAGTAGACAGGGTAGGAACACTGAAGCTTTCTTT. The rearrangement uses TRBV2 and TRBJ1-1; TRBD1 matches 7 bases. V was clipped by 5 bases and J by 1 base; unmatched bases: 4. This CDR3 region has 14 residues. Germline assignment: CDR1 SNHLY and CDR2 FYNNEI.

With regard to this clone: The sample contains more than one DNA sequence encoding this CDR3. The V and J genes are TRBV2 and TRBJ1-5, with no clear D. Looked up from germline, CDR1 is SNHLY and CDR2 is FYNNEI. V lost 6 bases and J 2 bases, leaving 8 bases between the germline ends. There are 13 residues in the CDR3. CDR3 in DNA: TGTGCCAGCAGCGTATCGGGCAATCAGCCCCAGCATTTT. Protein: CASSVSGNQPQHF.